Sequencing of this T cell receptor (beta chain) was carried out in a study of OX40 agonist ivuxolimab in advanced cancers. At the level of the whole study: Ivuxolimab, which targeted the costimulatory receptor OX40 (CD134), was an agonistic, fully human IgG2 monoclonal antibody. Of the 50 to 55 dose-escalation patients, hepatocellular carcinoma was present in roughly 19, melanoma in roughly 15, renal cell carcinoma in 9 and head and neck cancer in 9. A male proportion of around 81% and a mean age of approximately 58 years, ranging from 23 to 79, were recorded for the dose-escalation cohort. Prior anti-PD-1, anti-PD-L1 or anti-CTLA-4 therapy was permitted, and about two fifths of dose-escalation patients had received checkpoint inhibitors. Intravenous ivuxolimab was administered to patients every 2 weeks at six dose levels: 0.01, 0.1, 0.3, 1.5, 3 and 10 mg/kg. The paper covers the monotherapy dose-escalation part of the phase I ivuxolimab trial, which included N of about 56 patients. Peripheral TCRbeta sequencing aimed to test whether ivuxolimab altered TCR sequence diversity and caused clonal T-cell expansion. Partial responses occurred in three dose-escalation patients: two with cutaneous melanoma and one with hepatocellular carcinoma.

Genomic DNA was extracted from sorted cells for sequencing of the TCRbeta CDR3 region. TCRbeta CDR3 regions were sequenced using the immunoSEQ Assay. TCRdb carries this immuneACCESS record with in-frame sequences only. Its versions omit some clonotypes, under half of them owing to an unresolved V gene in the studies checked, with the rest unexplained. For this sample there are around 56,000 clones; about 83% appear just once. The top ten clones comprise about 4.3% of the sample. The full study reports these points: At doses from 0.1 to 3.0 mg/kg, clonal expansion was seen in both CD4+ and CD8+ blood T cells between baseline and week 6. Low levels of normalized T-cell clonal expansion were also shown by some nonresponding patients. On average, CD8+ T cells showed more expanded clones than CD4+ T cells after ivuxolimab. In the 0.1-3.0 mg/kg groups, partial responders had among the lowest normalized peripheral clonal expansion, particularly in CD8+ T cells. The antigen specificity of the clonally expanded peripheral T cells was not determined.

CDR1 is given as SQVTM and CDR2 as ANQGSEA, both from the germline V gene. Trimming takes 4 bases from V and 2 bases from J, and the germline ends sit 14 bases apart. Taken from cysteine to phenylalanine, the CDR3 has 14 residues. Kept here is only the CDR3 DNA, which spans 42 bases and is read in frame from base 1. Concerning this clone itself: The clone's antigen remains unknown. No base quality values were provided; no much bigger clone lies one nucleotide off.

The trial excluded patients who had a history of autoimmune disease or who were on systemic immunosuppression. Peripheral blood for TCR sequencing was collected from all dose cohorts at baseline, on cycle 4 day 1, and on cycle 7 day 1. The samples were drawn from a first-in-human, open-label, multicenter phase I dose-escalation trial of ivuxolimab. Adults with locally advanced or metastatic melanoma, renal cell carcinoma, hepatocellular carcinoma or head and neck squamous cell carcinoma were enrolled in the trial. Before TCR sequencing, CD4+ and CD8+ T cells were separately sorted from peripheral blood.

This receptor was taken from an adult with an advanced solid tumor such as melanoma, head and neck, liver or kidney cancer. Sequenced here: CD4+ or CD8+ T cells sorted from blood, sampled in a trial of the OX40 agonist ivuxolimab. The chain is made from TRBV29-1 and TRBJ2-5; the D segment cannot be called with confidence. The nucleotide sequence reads TGCAGCGTTGTGGCCGCAGTGGGTCAAGAGACCCAGTACTTC. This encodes CSVVAAVGQETQYF. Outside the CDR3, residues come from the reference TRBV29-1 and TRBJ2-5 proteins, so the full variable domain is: SAVISQKPSRDICQRGTSLTIQCQVDSQVTMMFWYRQQPGQSLTLIATANQGSEATYESGFVIDKFPISRPNLTFSTLTVSNMSPEDSSIYLCSVVAAVGQETQYFGPGTRLLVL.